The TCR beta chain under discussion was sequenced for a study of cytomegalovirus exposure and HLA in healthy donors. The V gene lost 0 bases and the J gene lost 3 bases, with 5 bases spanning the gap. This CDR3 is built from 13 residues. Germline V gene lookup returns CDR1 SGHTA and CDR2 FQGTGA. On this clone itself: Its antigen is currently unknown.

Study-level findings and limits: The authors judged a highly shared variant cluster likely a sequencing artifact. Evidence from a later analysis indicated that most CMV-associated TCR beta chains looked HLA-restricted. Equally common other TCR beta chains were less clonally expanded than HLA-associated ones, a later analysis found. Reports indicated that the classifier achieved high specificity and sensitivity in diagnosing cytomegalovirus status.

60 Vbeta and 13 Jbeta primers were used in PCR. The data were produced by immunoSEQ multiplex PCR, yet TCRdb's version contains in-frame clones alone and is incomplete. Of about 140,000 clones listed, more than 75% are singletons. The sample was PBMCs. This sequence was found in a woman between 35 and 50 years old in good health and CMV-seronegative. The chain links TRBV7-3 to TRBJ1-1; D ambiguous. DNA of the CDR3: TGTGCCAGCAGCTTAACGTCGGACACTGAAGCTTTCTTT. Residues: CASSLTSDTEAFF.